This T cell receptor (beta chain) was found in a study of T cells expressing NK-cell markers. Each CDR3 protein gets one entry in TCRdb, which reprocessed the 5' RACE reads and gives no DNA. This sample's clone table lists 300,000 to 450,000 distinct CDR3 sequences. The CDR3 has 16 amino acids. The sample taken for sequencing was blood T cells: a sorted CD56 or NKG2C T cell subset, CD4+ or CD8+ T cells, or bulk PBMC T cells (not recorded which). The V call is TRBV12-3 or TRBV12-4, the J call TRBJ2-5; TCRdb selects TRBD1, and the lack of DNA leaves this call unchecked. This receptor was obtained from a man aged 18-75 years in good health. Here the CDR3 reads CASSQRSGGGGETQYF.